This entry lists 30 T cell receptor beta chains sequenced from one sample in a study of T cells in Graves' hyperthyroidism and ophthalmopathy. RNA transcripts were the template for amplifying TCR beta CDR3 regions. HTBI primers were the set used in a first-round RT-PCR of the TCR CDR3. TCRdb passed the multiplex PCR reads through MiXCR, listing each CDR3 protein once. The repertoire holds approximately 520,000 distinct CDR3 sequences, with about a fifth as singletons. Input material: blood. Receptors were obtained from a man between 18 and 29 years old with Graves' hyperthyroidism.

This clonotype was detected many times. The chain is built from TRBV25-1 and TRBJ1-5; D not resolved. The CDR3 is 15 residues long. Germline V gene sequence: CDR1 MGHDK, CDR2 SYGVNS. V was pared by 1 base and J by 6 bases, with 13 bases between. CDR3 sequence: CASSELGRVFQPQHF. The DNA for the CDR3 is TGTGCCAGCAGTGAATTAGGGAGGGTGTTTCAGCCCCAGCATTTT. The full variable domain, rest sourced from reference TRBV25-1 and TRBJ1-5, is EADIYQTPRYLVIGTGKKITLECSQTMGHDKMYWYQQDPGMELHLIHYSYGVNSTEKGDLSSESTVSRIRTEHFPLTLESARPSHTSQYLCASSELGRVFQPQHFGDGTRLSIL.

The chain uses TRBV28 and TRBJ2-7, with 8 nucleotides matching TRBD1. V was pared by 3 bases and J by 6 bases, with 4 bases of the junction left unmatched. This CDR3 spans 13 amino acids. Germline CDR1 reads MDHEN; CDR2 reads SYDVKM. Here the CDR3 DNA reads TGTGCCAGCAGTTTCAGGGGGCACAGCGAGCAGTACTTC. Its protein product is CASSFRGHSEQYF.

This clonotype showed up just a few times. The V and J genes are TRBV10-2 and TRBJ1-6, with D unclear. The CDR3 length is 13 residues. The germline CDR1 and CDR2 sequences are WSHSY and SAAADI. The germline V and J ends were trimmed by 3 bases and 6 bases, with 6 bases remaining between them. The CDR3 sequence: CASSEVFNSPLHF. The CDR3 DNA reads TGCGCCAGCAGTGAAGTCTTTAATTCACCCCTCCACTTT.

The chain links TRBV12-3 or TRBV12-4 to TRBJ2-5, with D tentatively TRBD2 (5 bases). The CDR3 extends over 15 amino acids. Trimming shortened V by 1 base and J by 0 bases, and 9 bases separated the two germline ends. The CDR3 DNA is TGTGCCAGCAGTTTAGGCTGGCGGGACCAAGAGACCCAGTACTTC. Its protein is CASSLGWRDQETQYF.

This clonotype was recorded at least ten times. This chain links TRBV7-8 with TRBJ2-7; D remains unclear. The CDR3 length is 14 residues. V was cut by 4 bases and J by 2 bases, with 12 bases left in between. In germline, CDR1 is SGHVS, CDR2 FQNEAQ. CDR3 DNA: TGTGCCAGCAGCTCACAACTACATCCCTACGAGCAGTACTTC. Translating gives CASSSQLHPYEQYF.

This clonotype came up many times. This sequence joins TRBV30 and TRBJ1-1; D gene ambiguous. Between the trimmed V and J ends, which lost 0 bases and 1 base, there was a span of 3 bases. Per germline, CDR1 GTSNPN and CDR2 SVGIG (reference sequence). This CDR3 is 12 amino acids long. Here the CDR3 DNA reads TGTGCCTGGAGTGTAAGGAACACTGAAGCTTTCTTT. It translates to CAWSVRNTEAFF. The full variable domain, its missing parts supplied by reference TRBV30 and TRBJ1-1, is SQTIHQWPATLVQPVGSPLSLECTVEGTSNPNLYWYRQAAGRGLQLLFYSVGIGQISSEVPQNLSASRPQDRQFILSSKKLLLSDSGFYLCAWSVRNTEAFFGQGTRLTVV.

This clonotype was counted between two and nine times. It is likely a read error, because the conserved phenylalanine at the end of the CDR3 is missing. The rearrangement uses TRBV20-1 and TRBJ2-7, with 8 bases fitting TRBD1. V gave up 3 bases and J gave up 5 bases; unmatched junction bases: 6. This CDR3 spans 13 amino acids. Germline CDR1 DFQATT, CDR2 SNEGSKA (reference sequence). DNA of the CDR3: TGCAGTGCTAGTGCCAGGGGGCTGGACGAGCAGTACTCC. This gives the protein CSASARGLDEQYS.

This clonotype was found many times. This chain joins TRBV24-1 and TRBJ2-5; the D call may be TRBD1 or TRBD2 (5 bases each). The CDR3 is made up of 19 amino acids. Germline CDR1 reads KGHDR; CDR2 reads SFDVKD. V was trimmed by 1 base and J by 4 bases, leaving 24 bases between them. This chain's CDR3 is CATSDFREGSWLAGETQYF. The CDR3 coding sequence is TGTGCCACCAGTGATTTTAGAGAGGGGTCCTGGCTAGCAGGAGAGACCCAGTACTTC.

The genes are TRBV12-3 or TRBV12-4 and TRBJ1-1; D is unresolved. There are 10 residues in the CDR3. With 9 bases removed from V and 4 bases from J, the gap between germline ends came to 6 bases. CDR3 DNA: TGTGCCAGTCAAGGCACTGAAGCTTTCTTT. Its translation is CASQGTEAFF.

This clonotype was recorded at least ten times. The chain carries TRBV6-2 or TRBV6-3 and TRBJ1-2, with a weak D call TRBD1 (5 bases). The germline V gene has CDR1 MNHEY and CDR2 SVGEGT. The CDR3 covers 15 residues. V was cut by 5 bases and J by 2 bases, with 15 bases left in between. In DNA, the CDR3 is TGTGCCAGCAGTGCACCCGGGACCGTGAACTATGGCTACACCTTC. Translated: CASSAPGTVNYGYTF.

This clonotype appeared many times. The chain couples TRBV6-2 or TRBV6-3 to TRBJ2-2; TRBD1 aligns across 7 bases. Germline V lookup: CDR1 MNHEY, CDR2 SVGEGT. The junction had 14 bases not matched to a gene; V was cut back by 6 bases and J by 4 bases. CDR3 length: 17 amino acids. CDR3 loop: CASRPGQAAQGTGELFF. The CDR3 coding sequence is TGTGCCAGCAGACCCGGACAGGCGGCCCAAGGCACCGGGGAGCTGTTTTTT.

This clonotype was seen repeatedly, ten times or more. The chain has TRBV6-5 and TRBJ2-7; a weak D match, TRBD1 (8 bases). This CDR3 is built from 16 residues. Looked up from germline, CDR1 is MNHEY and CDR2 is SVGAGI. V lost 4 bases and J 4 bases, leaving 20 bases between the germline ends. The CDR3 is CASSSATTGGGYEQYF. The CDR3 nucleotides read TGTGCCAGCAGTTCAGCTACCACAGGGGGGGGTTACGAGCAGTACTTC.

This clonotype showed up many times. This chain connects TRBV29-1 to TRBJ1-1; D may be TRBD1 (6 bases). CDR3 length: 13 residues. The V gene lost 5 bases and the J gene lost 1 base, with 11 bases spanning the gap. The V gene's germline CDR1 is SQVTM and CDR2 ANQGSEA. DNA for the CDR3: TGCAGCGTTCAGCTAGGGGGGAACACTGAAGCTTTCTTT. Translation gives CSVQLGGNTEAFF.

Regarding this clonotype: Being one base from a much bigger clone, this may be a read error. This chain joins TRBV29-1 and TRBJ1-1; 7 bases map to TRBD1. Germline CDR1 reads SQVTM; CDR2 reads ANQGSEA. The CDR3 length is 10 residues. CDR3 in amino acids: CSVLRGGACF. In DNA, the CDR3 is TGCAGCGTCCTCAGGGGGGGAGCTTGCTTT.

This sequence joins TRBV12-3 or TRBV12-4 and TRBJ2-2; 10 bases are shared with TRBD2. V lost 6 bases and J lost 4; bases outside the gene matches: 5. The length of the CDR3 is 15 residues. The CDR3: CASREGLAFTGELFF. CDR3 nucleotide sequence: TGTGCCAGCAGGGAGGGACTAGCGTTCACCGGGGAGCTGTTTTTT.

This clonotype was picked up many times. The DNA for the CDR3 is TGTGCCAGCAGTGAACCGAGAATGAAGGGTGGGGACTATGGCTACACCTTC. It encodes CASSEPRMKGGDYGYTF. The rearrangement uses TRBV6-1 and TRBJ1-2; D not certain. The CDR3 covers 17 residues. Trimming removed 2 bases at V and 3 bases at J, with 19 bases between. The germline gives CDR1 MNHNS, CDR2 SASEGT.

This clonotype was picked up many times. The chain carries TRBV28 and TRBJ2-7; 7 bases line up with TRBD1. This CDR3 is built from 20 residues. The V gene end was trimmed by 4 bases and the J gene end by 3 bases; junction bases not matched to a gene: 24. Germline CDR1 is MDHEN and CDR2 is SYDVKM. This CDR3 is CASSSQLPSYRGGSNYEQYF. CDR3 in DNA: TGTGCCAGCAGTTCCCAACTCCCCTCTTACAGGGGTGGTTCAAACTACGAGCAGTACTTC.

This clonotype was observed at least ten times. V usage is TRBV16 and J usage is TRBJ1-6; the D is unclear. The CDR3 is 15 residues long. V lost 4 bases to trimming and J lost 9 bases, with 16 bases between them. CDR1 and CDR2 (germline): KGHSY, FQNENV. Here the CDR3 DNA reads TGTGCCAGCAGCCCCGTGAGGCAGAATCTTTCACCCCTCCACTTT. Its translation: CASSPVRQNLSPLHF.

This clonotype was recorded many times. The rearrangement links TRBV28 to TRBJ1-1; D call uncertain. Trimming shortened V by 5 bases and J by 1 base, and 17 bases separated the two germline ends. Germline V CDR1 and CDR2: MDHEN, SYDVKM. The CDR3 loop spans 16 amino acids. This chain's CDR3 is CASSRIFDSGNTEAFF. The CDR3 coding sequence is TGTGCCAGCAGTCGGATTTTTGACTCAGGGAACACTGAAGCTTTCTTT.

Many counts were recorded for this clonotype. The rearrangement links TRBV7-9 to TRBJ2-7, with 12 positions matching TRBD1. The CDR3 runs 15 residues. The V and J ends lost 5 bases and 6 bases, in that order; junction bases with no gene match: 8. The germline V gene has CDR1 SEHNR and CDR2 FQNEAQ (reference sequence). This CDR3 is CASSDRDRGQSEQYF. In nucleotides, the CDR3 is TGTGCCAGCAGCGACCGGGACAGGGGGCAAAGCGAGCAGTACTTC.

This clonotype was observed many times. The chain has TRBV5-4 and TRBJ1-2; 8 nucleotides agree with TRBD1. The CDR3 sequence is 13 residues long. V lost 7 bases and J lost 3; bases outside the gene matches: 5. Germline V gene data show CDR1 as SGHNT and CDR2 as YYREEE (reference sequence). In DNA form, the CDR3 reads TGTGCCAGCGGCAGGGGGCGGGACTATGGCTACACCTTC. Encoded protein: CASGRGRDYGYTF.

The chain recombines TRBV6-1 with TRBJ1-2; 8 positions agree with TRBD1. V gave up 6 bases and J gave up 4 bases; unmatched junction bases: 4. Germline V gene lookup returns CDR1 MNHNS and CDR2 SASEGT. This CDR3 region has 13 residues. The CDR3 DNA reads TGTGCCAGCAGGGCAGGGGGCGGCTATGGCTACACCTTC. Protein: CASRAGGGYGYTF.

Ten or more counts support this clonotype. CDR3 nucleotides: TGTGCCAGCAGCACCCGGGGCCGGGACGAGCAGTACTTC. Amino acid sequence: CASSTRGRDEQYF. V usage is TRBV13 and J usage is TRBJ2-7, with D perhaps given as TRBD1 or TRBD2 (5 bases each). Between the trimmed V and J ends, which lost 5 bases and 5 bases, there was a span of 13 bases. The CDR3 sequence is 13 residues long. The germline V gene encodes CDR1 PRHDT and CDR2 FYEKMQ (reference sequence). The full variable domain, its missing parts supplied by reference TRBV13 and TRBJ2-7, is AAGVIQSPRHLIKEKRETATLKCYPIPRHDTVYWYQQGPGQDPQFLISFYEKMQSDKGSIPDRFSAQQFSDYHSELNMSSLELGDSALYFCASSTRGRDEQYFGPGTRLTVT.

This chain links TRBV4-3 with TRBJ2-7; TRBD1 agrees at 7 bases. This CDR3 comprises 15 residues. CDR1 is LGHNA, CDR2 YSLEER, per germline. Trimming removed 0 bases from V and 5 bases from J; junction bases left unmatched: 7. The CDR3 DNA reads as TGCGCCAGCAGCCAAGAATATGGACAGGAAGACGAGCAGTACTTC. It specifies CASSQEYGQEDEQYF.

CDR3 DNA: TGTGCCATCAGTGTCGCAGGGAAAATGGAGACCCAGTACTTC. Translated, it gives CAISVAGKMETQYF. The gene calls are TRBV10-3 and TRBJ2-5, with a possible D match to TRBD1 (5 bases). Germline lookup yields CDR1 ENHRY and CDR2 SYGVKD. The V end was cut by 4 bases, the J end by 5 bases, with 14 bases between. This CDR3 has 14 residues.

V gene TRBV12-3 or TRBV12-4 combines with J gene TRBJ1-6; D unresolved. The CDR3 is 17 amino acids. Trimming stripped 3 bases from V and 7 bases from J, with 19 bases between. The CDR3 DNA reads TGTGCCAGCAGTTTCGGGAGTCGAGGCAGCCAGAATTCACCCCTCCACTTT. This sequence encodes CASSFGSRGSQNSPLHF.

This clonotype was seen repeatedly, ten times or more. This sequence joins TRBV20-1 and TRBJ1-2; D remains unclear. V gave up 5 bases and J gave up 6 bases, with 4 bases separating them. CDR3 length: 9 amino acids. Germline V gene data show CDR1 as DFQATT and CDR2 as SNEGSKA (reference sequence). The CDR3 DNA follows: TGCAGTGCTGGGGATGGCTACACCTTC. It translates to CSAGDGYTF.

V is TRBV28 and J is TRBJ2-7; no reliable D call. V was clipped by 3 bases and J by 6 bases, with 9 bases between them. CDR1 is MDHEN, CDR2 SYDVKM, per germline. The CDR3 length is 12 residues. The CDR3 coding sequence is TGTGCCAGCAGTTTTTCTTGGGCCGAGCAGTACTTC. Amino acid sequence: CASSFSWAEQYF.

J is TRBJ2-5 and V is TRBV30, with D unresolved. Trimming took off 4 bases at V and 1 base at J, with 13 bases between the two ends. The CDR3 spans 14 residues. Germline V gene sequence: CDR1 GTSNPN, CDR2 SVGIG (reference sequence). The CDR3 sequence: CAWKASWAQETQYF. The DNA for the CDR3 is TGTGCCTGGAAGGCTTCTTGGGCCCAAGAGACCCAGTACTTC.

The chain joins TRBV6-5 to TRBJ1-1; D is undetermined. Germline V lookup: CDR1 MNHEY, CDR2 SVGAGI. The length of the CDR3 is 15 residues. V was trimmed by 2 bases and J by 6 bases, leaving 16 bases between them. The CDR3 sequence is CASSYSPGTKAEAFF. CDR3 DNA: TGTGCCAGCAGTTACAGTCCCGGTACGAAGGCTGAAGCTTTCTTT.